The rows below give T cell receptor beta chains drawn from one sample of a study of T cell changes during pregnancy in multiple sclerosis. Assay used: immunoSEQ multiplex PCR; TCRdb lists only in-frame clones, some missing. The data hold about 97,000 clones, with 91% observed a single time. This sample comprised peripheral blood, obtained in the second trimester of pregnancy. Source of these receptors: a female donor with multiple sclerosis, enrolled in a pregnancy study. Each CDR3 is given with its conserved first and last residue. Each record gives: D gene, clone size, V gene, J gene, CDR3 protein, CDR3 DNA. D genes are given only for firm matches. Only part of the rows carry a size: once, few, many, or a class if the clone is expanded.

d_gene: TRBD1; abundance: -; v_gene: TRBV9; j_gene: TRBJ1-1; CDR3aa: CASSPRQGNTEAFF; CDR3nt: TGTGCCAGCAGCCCTCGACAGGGGAACACTGAAGCTTTCTTT
d_gene: TRBD2; abundance: -; v_gene: TRBV18; j_gene: TRBJ2-5; CDR3aa: CASSPRRGAGETQYF; CDR3nt: TGTGCCAGCTCACCGAGGCGGGGGGCAGGAGAGACCCAGTACTTC
d_gene: -; abundance: -; v_gene: TRBV6-1; j_gene: TRBJ1-2; CDR3aa: CASSEGGGHGYTF; CDR3nt: TGTGCCAGCAGTGAAGGGGGGGGGCACGGCTACACCTTC
d_gene: -; abundance: -; v_gene: TRBV25-1; j_gene: TRBJ1-3; CDR3aa: CASSDQGFSGNTIYF; CDR3nt: TGTGCCAGCAGTGATCAGGGGTTCTCTGGAAACACCATATATTTT
d_gene: TRBD1; abundance: -; v_gene: TRBV4-1; j_gene: TRBJ1-2; CDR3aa: CASSQGSGQGNYGYTF; CDR3nt: TGCGCCAGCAGCCAAGGGTCGGGACAGGGTAACTATGGCTACACCTTC
d_gene: -; abundance: -; v_gene: TRBV5-1; j_gene: TRBJ2-1; CDR3aa: CASSVDSGSYNEQFF; CDR3nt: TGCGCCAGCAGCGTGGACAGTGGGTCCTACAATGAGCAGTTCTTC
d_gene: -; abundance: -; v_gene: TRBV5-8; j_gene: TRBJ1-1; CDR3aa: CASSLEGVTEAFF; CDR3nt: TGTGCCAGCAGCTTGGAAGGGGTTACTGAAGCTTTCTTT
d_gene: -; abundance: -; v_gene: TRBV4-1; j_gene: TRBJ2-3; CDR3aa: CASSQDMRLVTDTQYF; CDR3nt: TGCGCCAGCAGCCAAGATATGAGACTAGTTACAGATACGCAGTATTTT
d_gene: TRBD2; abundance: -; v_gene: TRBV27; j_gene: TRBJ2-3; CDR3aa: CASSPGLAGVRGTDTQYF; CDR3nt: TGTGCCAGCAGTCCCGGACTAGCGGGAGTAAGGGGCACAGATACGCAGTATTTT
d_gene: TRBD2; abundance: -; v_gene: TRBV7-9; j_gene: TRBJ2-1; CDR3aa: CASSVGLAGSVEQFF; CDR3nt: TGTGCCAGCAGCGTGGGACTAGCGGGCTCGGTTGAGCAGTTCTTC
d_gene: -; abundance: -; v_gene: TRBV7-8; j_gene: TRBJ2-1; CDR3aa: CASSLGDFITMRQFF; CDR3nt: TGTGCCAGCAGCTTAGGAGACTTCATAACAATGAGGCAGTTCTTC
d_gene: TRBD1; abundance: -; v_gene: TRBV5-6; j_gene: TRBJ2-4; CDR3aa: CASRYRGHVIQYF; CDR3nt: TGTGCCAGCCGATACAGGGGGCATGTCATTCAGTACTTC
d_gene: TRBD1; abundance: -; v_gene: TRBV7-9; j_gene: TRBJ1-5; CDR3aa: CASSLGQGDQPQHF; CDR3nt: TGTGCCAGCAGCTTAGGGCAGGGGGATCAGCCCCAGCATTTT
d_gene: TRBD1; abundance: -; v_gene: TRBV19; j_gene: TRBJ1-2; CDR3aa: CASSGTVNYGYTF; CDR3nt: TGTGCCAGTAGTGGGACAGTCAACTATGGCTACACCTTC
d_gene: TRBD2; abundance: once; v_gene: TRBV19; j_gene: TRBJ2-5; CDR3aa: CASPRTSEGGETQYF; CDR3nt: TGTGCCAGTCCGAGGACTAGCGAAGGTGGAGAGACCCAGTACTTC